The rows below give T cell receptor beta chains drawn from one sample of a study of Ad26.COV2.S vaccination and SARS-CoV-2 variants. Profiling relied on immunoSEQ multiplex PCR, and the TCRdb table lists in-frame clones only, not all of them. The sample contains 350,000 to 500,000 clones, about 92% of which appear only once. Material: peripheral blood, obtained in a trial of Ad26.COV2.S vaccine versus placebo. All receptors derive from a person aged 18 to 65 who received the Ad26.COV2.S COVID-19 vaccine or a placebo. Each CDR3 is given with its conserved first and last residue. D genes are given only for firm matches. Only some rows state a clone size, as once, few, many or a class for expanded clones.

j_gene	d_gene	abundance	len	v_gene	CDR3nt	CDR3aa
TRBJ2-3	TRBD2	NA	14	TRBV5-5	TGTGCCAGCGAGCTGACTAGCGGGAGCCCCGCGCAGTATTTT	CASELTSGSPAQYF
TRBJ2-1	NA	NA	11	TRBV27	TGTGCCAGCAGTTTTGGGTTGGGGCAGTTCTTC	CASSFGLGQFF
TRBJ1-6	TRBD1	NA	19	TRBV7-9	TGTGCCAGCAGCTTAGCCGTCGACAGGGGGCCGTCCTATAATTCACCCCTCCACTTT	CASSLAVDRGPSYNSPLHF
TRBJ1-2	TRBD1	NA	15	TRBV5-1	TGCGCCAGCAGCGGCGGGTCAGGGGGCGACTATGGCTACACCTTC	CASSGGSGGDYGYTF
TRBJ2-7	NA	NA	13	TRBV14	TGTGCCAGCAGCCAAGTCAGGGGCTACGAGCAGTACTTC	CASSQVRGYEQYF
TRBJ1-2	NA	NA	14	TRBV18	TGTGCCAGCTCACCCTTGGACAGTAACTATGGCTACACCTTC	CASSPLDSNYGYTF
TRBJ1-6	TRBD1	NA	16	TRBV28	TGTGCCAGCAGCGACATCGAGGGACAGGGGAATTCACCCCTCCACTTT	CASSDIEGQGNSPLHF
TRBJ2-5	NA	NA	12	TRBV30	TGTGCCTGGAGTGGGAGGGGTGAGACCCAGTACTTC	CAWSGRGETQYF
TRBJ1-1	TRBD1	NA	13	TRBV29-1	TGCAGCGTTGAAAGACAGGGCCTTAGGGGAGCTTTCTTT	CSVERQGLRGAFF
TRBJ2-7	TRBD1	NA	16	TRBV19	TGTGCCAGTAGTATCCGTTCGGGGACAGGGGTCTACGAGCAGTACTTC	CASSIRSGTGVYEQYF
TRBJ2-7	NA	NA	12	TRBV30	TGTGCCTGGATCGCGGGAACCTACGAGCAGTACTTC	CAWIAGTYEQYF
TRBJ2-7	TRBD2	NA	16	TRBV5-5	TGTGCCAGCGGTACAGGGGCCCTCCCTGGGCGGGAGGGGCAGTACTTC	CASGTGALPGREGQYF
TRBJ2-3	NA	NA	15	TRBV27	TGTGCCAGCAGTTTATTCCGGGAAAGCACAGATACGCAGTATTTT	CASSLFRESTDTQYF
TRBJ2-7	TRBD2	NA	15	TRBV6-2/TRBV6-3	TGTGCCAGCAGTCCGAGCGGGGTCGCCTTCTACGAGCAGTACTTC	CASSPSGVAFYEQYF
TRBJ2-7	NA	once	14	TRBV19	TGTGCCAGTAGTAGCCGGGACAAAGCCTACGAGCAGTACTTC	CASSSRDKAYEQYF
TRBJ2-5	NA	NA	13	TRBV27	TGTGCCAGCAGGGAAGGTACCGGAGAGACCCAGTACTTC	CASREGTGETQYF
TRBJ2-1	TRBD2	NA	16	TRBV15	TGTGCCACCAGCAGAGCTGTATCGGGAGGGGTCGATGAGCAGTTCTTC	CATSRAVSGGVDEQFF
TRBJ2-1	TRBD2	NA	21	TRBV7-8	TGTGCCAGCAGCTCAACCCGTCCGGGACTAGCCTCGGGCCTATCCTACAATGAGCAGTTCTTC	CASSSTRPGLASGLSYNEQFF
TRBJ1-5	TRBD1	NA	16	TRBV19	TGTGCCAGTAGTTCCCCCCCCGGGACAGTTTTGCAGCCCCAGCATTTT	CASSSPPGTVLQPQHF
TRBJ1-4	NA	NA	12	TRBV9	TGTGCCAGCAGCGTAGGTGGCGGAAAACTGTTTTTT	CASSVGGGKLFF
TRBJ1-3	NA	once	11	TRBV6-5	TGTGCCAGCAGTCAGGGAAACACCATATATTTT	CASSQGNTIYF
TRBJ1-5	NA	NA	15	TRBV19	TGTGCCAGTCAGGCCTGGGGGGTCTTGAATCAGCCCCAGCATTTT	CASQAWGVLNQPQHF
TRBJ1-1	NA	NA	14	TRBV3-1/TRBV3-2	TGTGCCAGCAGTCCTCAGAACATGAACACTGAAGCTTTCTTT	CASSPQNMNTEAFF